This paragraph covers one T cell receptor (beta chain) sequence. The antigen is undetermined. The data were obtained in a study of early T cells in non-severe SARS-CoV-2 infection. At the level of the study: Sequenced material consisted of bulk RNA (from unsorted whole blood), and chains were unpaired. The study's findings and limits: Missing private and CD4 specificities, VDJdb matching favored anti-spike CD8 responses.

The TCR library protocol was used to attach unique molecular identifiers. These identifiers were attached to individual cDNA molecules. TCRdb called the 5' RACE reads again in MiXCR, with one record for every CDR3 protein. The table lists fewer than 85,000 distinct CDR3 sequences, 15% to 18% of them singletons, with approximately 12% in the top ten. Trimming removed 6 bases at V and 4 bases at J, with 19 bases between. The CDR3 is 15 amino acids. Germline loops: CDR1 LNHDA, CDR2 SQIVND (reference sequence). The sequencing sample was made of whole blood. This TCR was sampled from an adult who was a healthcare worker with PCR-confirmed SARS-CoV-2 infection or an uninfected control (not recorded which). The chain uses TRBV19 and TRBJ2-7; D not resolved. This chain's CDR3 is CASRGKDGVRYEQYF. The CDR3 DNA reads TGTGCCAGTAGAGGCAAGGACGGCGTTAGGTACGAGCAGTACTTC.